Listed below are T cell receptor beta chains from one sample, sequenced in a study of molecular identifiers for immune sequencing clone quantification. Each CDR3 protein gets one entry after TCRdb re-called the PCR reads with MiXCR. The table has more than 450,000 distinct CDR3 sequences, about 20% seen once. The source material was naive CD8+ T cells from blood, with Jurkat cell RNA spiked in. Every receptor here comes from a human donor in good health. Some libraries in this study had Jurkat cell RNA spiked in. Each CDR3 is given with its conserved first and last residue. The D gene is left open where the match is weak. The size of a clone is reported for some rows only, either as once, few or many, or as a class for expanded clones.

cdr3_nt	cdr3_aa	d_call	v_call	j_call	clone_size
TGTGCCAGCAGCTTTAAGACTAGCCCAGATACGCAGTATTTT	CASSFKTSPDTQYF	TRBD2	TRBV5-6	TRBJ2-3	-
TGTGCCAGCAGCTTAGGGACTAGCTTTGGAGATACGCAGTATTTT	CASSLGTSFGDTQYF	TRBD2	TRBV7-6	TRBJ2-3	few
TGTGCCAGCCTGGACGGGAACTCTGGAAACACCATATATTTT	CASLDGNSGNTIYF	-	TRBV7-9	TRBJ1-3	-
TGTGCCAGCAGCTCCGAGGGGGCCGGCTCTTTCCCCAATCAGCCCCAGCATTTT	CASSSEGAGSFPNQPQHF	TRBD1	TRBV7-9	TRBJ1-5	many
TGTGCCAGCAGCTTGGCGGCTAGCCGCTACGAGCAGTACTTC	CASSLAASRYEQYF	-	TRBV5-6	TRBJ2-7	-
TGTGCCAGCAGCTTAACGGCACAGGGGATTCAGTACTTC	CASSLTAQGIQYF	TRBD1	TRBV7-9	TRBJ2-4	many
TGTGCCAGCACCCCCCATGGCAGGAACGCCGCTGAGCAGTACTTC	CASTPHGRNAAEQYF	-	TRBV28	TRBJ2-7	many
TGTGCCAGCAGTCGTCGAGACCTCAGGGAGCAGTACTTC	CASSRRDLREQYF	-	TRBV6-2/TRBV6-3	TRBJ2-7	many
TGCGCCAGCAGCTTACAGGGGACGAGCACTGAAGCTTTCTTT	CASSLQGTSTEAFF	TRBD1	TRBV5-1	TRBJ1-1	many
TGTGCCAGCAGCACCCCGGGTCCTCAAGAGACCCAGTACTTC	CASSTPGPQETQYF	-	TRBV7-9	TRBJ2-5	-
TGTGCCAGCAGTGCCGGGACTAGCGGGGGGGCCCATCGCACAGATACGCAGTATTTT	CASSAGTSGGAHRTDTQYF	TRBD2	TRBV11-3	TRBJ2-3	-
TGTGCCACCAGTGATCTCCAACTTAGCGGGAGGGGGACAGATACGCAGTATTTT	CATSDLQLSGRGTDTQYF	TRBD2	TRBV24-1	TRBJ2-3	few
TGTGCCAGCACGACTCGGATGGGGGCGGATGGCTACACCTTC	CASTTRMGADGYTF	-	TRBV2	TRBJ1-2	few
TGCAGCGTTTCAGGGGTTGAGTACGAGCAGTACTTC	CSVSGVEYEQYF	-	TRBV29-1	TRBJ2-7	many
TGTGCCAGCACCGGACTAACATCATCAGGGGCCAACGTCCTGACTTTC	CASTGLTSSGANVLTF	-	TRBV6-5	TRBJ2-6	many
TGTGCCAGCAGCCAAGATGTAGATACGCAGTATTTT	CASSQDVDTQYF	-	TRBV7-6	TRBJ2-3	many
TGTGCCAGCAGTGATATGGACAGAAGCAATCAGCCCCAGCATTTT	CASSDMDRSNQPQHF	-	TRBV2	TRBJ1-5	-
TGTGCCAGCAGTTACTTAGGCGCTCACGGTGTAGACACGCAGTATTTT	CASSYLGAHGVDTQYF	-	TRBV6-5	TRBJ2-3	-
TGTGCCAGTAGTATAGGGGAGGGCGGGGAGACCCAGTACTTC	CASSIGEGGETQYF	TRBD2	TRBV19	TRBJ2-5	few
TGTGCCAGCAGTTTTTCCCGCTACGAGCAGTACTTC	CASSFSRYEQYF	-	TRBV12-3/TRBV12-4	TRBJ2-7	few
TGTGCCAGCTCACCACTCCCCGGGCTACTAACGAGCACAGATACGCAGTATTTT	CASSPLPGLLTSTDTQYF	-	TRBV18	TRBJ2-3	-
TGTGCCAGCAGCGCGGGACTAGCGGGAGCGGTCGAGCAGTACTTC	CASSAGLAGAVEQYF	TRBD2	TRBV7-6	TRBJ2-7	few
TGTGCCAGCAGCTTTGGGGTAAACTACGAGCAGTACTTC	CASSFGVNYEQYF	-	TRBV7-3	TRBJ2-7	few
TGTGCCAGCAGACCGACTGGGGCGGGAGGGGTGACCGGGGAGCTGTTTTTT	CASRPTGAGGVTGELFF	TRBD2	TRBV12-3/TRBV12-4	TRBJ2-2	many
TGTGCCAGCAGTTTGACAGGGGTACCCGAGCAGTACTTC	CASSLTGVPEQYF	TRBD1	TRBV27	TRBJ2-7	-
TGTGCCAGCAGCCGAGCGGGAGTCGCCGCAGATACGCAGTATTTT	CASSRAGVAADTQYF	TRBD2	TRBV7-6	TRBJ2-3	-
TGTGTCAGCAGCTTTACCGCCCGCGTTCCGAGCTCCTACAATGAGCAGTTCTTC	CVSSFTARVPSSYNEQFF	-	TRBV13	TRBJ2-1	-
TGCGCCAGCAGCCAAGACGGCCCAGGGGATCGCGAGCAGTACTTC	CASSQDGPGDREQYF	-	TRBV4-3	TRBJ2-7	many
TGTGCCAGCAGCTCCCAGTACCCGGGGGCTTTCTTT	CASSSQYPGAFF	-	TRBV21-1	TRBJ1-1	-
TGTGCCAGCAGCTACGACGGTAGCAATCAGCCCCAGCATTTT	CASSYDGSNQPQHF	-	TRBV11-2	TRBJ1-5	-
TGTGCCAGCAGCTTAGCCCTCCCGGGCTTAGATGGCTACACCTTC	CASSLALPGLDGYTF	-	TRBV7-9	TRBJ1-2	few
TGTGCCAGCAGCCCAGGGGGCGGGTTCCCAGATACGCAGTATTTT	CASSPGGGFPDTQYF	TRBD1	TRBV11-2	TRBJ2-3	-
TGTGCCAGCAGTTACGGGGATAATGAAAAACTGTTTTTT	CASSYGDNEKLFF	-	TRBV6-5	TRBJ1-4	-
TGTGCCAGCAGTGTGAGCCGGGACAGGGCCTACGAGCAGTACTTC	CASSVSRDRAYEQYF	TRBD1	TRBV12-3/TRBV12-4	TRBJ2-7	many
TGTGCCAGCAGTTACGGGGCCGCCACTGAAGCTTTCTTT	CASSYGAATEAFF	-	TRBV6-2/TRBV6-3	TRBJ1-1	many
TGCGCCAGCAGCCAAGTTCCCCTCGGGACAGCACATCAGCCCCAGCATTTT	CASSQVPLGTAHQPQHF	TRBD1	TRBV4-1	TRBJ1-5	many
TGTGCCAGCAGCCCAGCGGGGGCTTGGGGCATTCAGTACTTC	CASSPAGAWGIQYF	TRBD2	TRBV7-2	TRBJ2-4	many
TGTGCCAGCATGGGGGGTGAGGGCTACAATGAGCAGTTCTTC	CASMGGEGYNEQFF	-	TRBV2	TRBJ2-1	-
TGTGCCAGCAGCCAAGGAACAGGGGGCTGGACCGGGGAGCTGTTTTTT	CASSQGTGGWTGELFF	TRBD1	TRBV3-1	TRBJ2-2	-
TGTGCCAGCAGCTGGATCCCGGGGGGGGATGGGGATACGCAGTATTTT	CASSWIPGGDGDTQYF	TRBD2	TRBV7-2	TRBJ2-3	-
TGTGCCAGCAGCGCCCACCAAGCTTTCTTT	CASSAHQAFF	-	TRBV7-2	TRBJ1-1	many
TGTGCCAGCAACCCCTCTCGGGGGACAGGGAACTACAATGAGCAGTTCTTC	CASNPSRGTGNYNEQFF	TRBD1	TRBV7-9	TRBJ2-1	few
TGTGCCAGCAGCTCCTTACTAGCGGGAGAGGTGAACAATGAGCAGTTCTTC	CASSSLLAGEVNNEQFF	TRBD2	TRBV11-2	TRBJ2-1	-
TGTGCCAGCAGCCCGACCCTAGGGTGGTCCTACGAGCAGTACTTC	CASSPTLGWSYEQYF	-	TRBV7-7	TRBJ2-7	many
TGCAGCGTTGAAGATCCCTACTCAACTAATGAAAAACTGTTTTTT	CSVEDPYSTNEKLFF	-	TRBV29-1	TRBJ1-4	many
TGTGCCAGCAGCCACAGGACTAGCGGTTCCTACGAGCAGTACTTC	CASSHRTSGSYEQYF	TRBD2	TRBV7-9	TRBJ2-7	-
TGTGCCAGCAGCGAGGCCATCGGGGGAGCTGAAGCTTTCTTT	CASSEAIGGAEAFF	-	TRBV13	TRBJ1-1	many
TGTGCCAGCAGCTTCGCGGGACCGCTCAATGAGCAGTTCTTC	CASSFAGPLNEQFF	-	TRBV11-2	TRBJ2-1	-
TGCAGCGTTGACTGGACAGAACATGGTGAGCAGTTCTTC	CSVDWTEHGEQFF	-	TRBV29-1	TRBJ2-1	few
TGTGCCAGTAGTCTGACAGGGGATGCCTACGAGCAGTACTTC	CASSLTGDAYEQYF	TRBD1	TRBV19	TRBJ2-7	few
TGTGCCAGCAGCTGGGGGACAGGGCCGACCGAAAAACTGTTTTTT	CASSWGTGPTEKLFF	TRBD1	TRBV7-9	TRBJ1-4	many
TGTGCCAGCAGCTTAGAAGACCCGGGGGTCCTCACAGATACGCAGTATTTT	CASSLEDPGVLTDTQYF	-	TRBV7-8	TRBJ2-3	many
TGTGCCAGCAGCCCCACAGGGTTGAACTATGGCTACACCTTC	CASSPTGLNYGYTF	-	TRBV6-5	TRBJ1-2	-
TGCGCCAGCAGCTTGGGGACTTCGACCACCTACAATGAGCAGTTCTTC	CASSLGTSTTYNEQFF	-	TRBV5-1	TRBJ2-1	-
TGCGCCAGCAGCCTCCCAGGGGATAACACCGGGGAGCTGTTTTTT	CASSLPGDNTGELFF	-	TRBV4-1	TRBJ2-2	-